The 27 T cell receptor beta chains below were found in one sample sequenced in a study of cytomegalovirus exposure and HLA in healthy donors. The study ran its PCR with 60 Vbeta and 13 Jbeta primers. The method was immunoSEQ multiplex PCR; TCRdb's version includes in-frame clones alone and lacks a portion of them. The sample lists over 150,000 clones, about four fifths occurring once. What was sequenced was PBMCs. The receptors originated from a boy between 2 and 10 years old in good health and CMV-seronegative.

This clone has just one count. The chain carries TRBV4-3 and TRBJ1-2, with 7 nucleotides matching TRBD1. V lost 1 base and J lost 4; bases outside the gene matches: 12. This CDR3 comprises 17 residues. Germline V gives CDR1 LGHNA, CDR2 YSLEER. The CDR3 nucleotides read TGCGCCAGCAGCCAAGTCCCGGACAGGCTTAAATCCTATGGCTACACCTTC. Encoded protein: CASSQVPDRLKSYGYTF.

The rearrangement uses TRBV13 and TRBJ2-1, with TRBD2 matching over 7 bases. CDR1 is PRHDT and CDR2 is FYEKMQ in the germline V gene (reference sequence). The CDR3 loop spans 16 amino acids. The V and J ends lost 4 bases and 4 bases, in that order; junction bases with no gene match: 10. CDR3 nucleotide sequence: TGTGCCAGCAGCTACGAGAAAGCGGGGAAATACAATGAGCAGTTCTTC. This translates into CASSYEKAGKYNEQFF. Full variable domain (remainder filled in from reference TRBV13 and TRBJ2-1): AAGVIQSPRHLIKEKRETATLKCYPIPRHDTVYWYQQGPGQDPQFLISFYEKMQSDKGSIPDRFSAQQFSDYHSELNMSSLELGDSALYFCASSYEKAGKYNEQFFGPGTRLTVL.

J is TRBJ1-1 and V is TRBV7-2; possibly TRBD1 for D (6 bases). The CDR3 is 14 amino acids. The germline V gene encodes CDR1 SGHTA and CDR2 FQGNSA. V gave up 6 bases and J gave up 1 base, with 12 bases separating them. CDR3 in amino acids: CASSSLDRNTEAFF. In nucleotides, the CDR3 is TGTGCCAGCAGTTCACTGGACAGGAACACTGAAGCTTTCTTT.

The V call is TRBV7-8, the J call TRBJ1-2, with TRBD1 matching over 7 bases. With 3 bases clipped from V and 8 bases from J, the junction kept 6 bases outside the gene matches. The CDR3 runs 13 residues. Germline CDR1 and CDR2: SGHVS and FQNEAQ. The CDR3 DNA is TGTGCCAGCAGCTTCCGGACAGGAGGGGGCTACACCTTC. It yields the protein CASSFRTGGGYTF.

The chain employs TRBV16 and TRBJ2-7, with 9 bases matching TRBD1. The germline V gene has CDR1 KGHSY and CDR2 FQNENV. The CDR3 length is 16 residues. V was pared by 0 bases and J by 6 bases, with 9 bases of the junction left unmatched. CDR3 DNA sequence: TGTGCCAGCAGCCAATCGAAGCCGACAGGGGGGAGCGAGCAGTACTTC. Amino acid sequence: CASSQSKPTGGSEQYF.

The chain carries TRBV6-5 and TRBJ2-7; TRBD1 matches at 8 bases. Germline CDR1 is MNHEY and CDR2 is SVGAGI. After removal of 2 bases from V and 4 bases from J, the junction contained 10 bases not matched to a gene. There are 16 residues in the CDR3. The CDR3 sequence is CASSYTSGQAIYEQYF. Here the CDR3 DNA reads TGTGCCAGCAGTTACACCTCGGGACAGGCCATATACGAGCAGTACTTC.

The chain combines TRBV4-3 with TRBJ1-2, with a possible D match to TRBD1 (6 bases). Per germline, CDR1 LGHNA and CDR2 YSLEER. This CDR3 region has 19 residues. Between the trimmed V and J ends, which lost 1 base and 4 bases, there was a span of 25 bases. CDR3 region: CASSQGPTGLSLIGYGYTF. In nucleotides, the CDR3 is TGCGCCAGCAGCCAAGGGCCGACAGGCCTGTCCCTTATAGGCTATGGCTACACCTTC.

The CDR3 sequence is CASSTPGTYEQYF. The CDR3 coding sequence is TGTGCCAGCAGTACTCCGGGTACCTACGAGCAGTACTTC. The chain couples TRBV6-5 to TRBJ2-7; D unclear. Germline CDR1 reads MNHEY; CDR2 reads SVGAGI. The V end lost 5 bases, the J end lost 2 bases, and 10 bases lay between the germline ends. The CDR3 length is 13 residues.

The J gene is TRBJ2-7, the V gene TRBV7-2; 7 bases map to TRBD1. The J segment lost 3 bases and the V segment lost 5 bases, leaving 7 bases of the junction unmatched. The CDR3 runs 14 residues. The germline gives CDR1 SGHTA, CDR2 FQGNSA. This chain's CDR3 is CASSRTGDSYEQYF. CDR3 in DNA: TGTGCCAGCAGCCGGACAGGCGATAGCTACGAGCAGTACTTC.

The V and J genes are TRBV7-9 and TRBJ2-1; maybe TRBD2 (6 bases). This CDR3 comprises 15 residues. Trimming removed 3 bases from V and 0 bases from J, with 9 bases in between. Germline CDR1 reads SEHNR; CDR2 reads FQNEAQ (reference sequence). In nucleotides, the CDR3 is TGTGCCAGCAGCTTTGGGGGGAGCTCCTACAATGAGCAGTTCTTC. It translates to CASSFGGSSYNEQFF.

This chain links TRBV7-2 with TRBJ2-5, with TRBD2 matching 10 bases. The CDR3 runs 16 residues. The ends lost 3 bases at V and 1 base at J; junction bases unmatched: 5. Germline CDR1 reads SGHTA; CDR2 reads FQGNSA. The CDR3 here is CASSFGLAGAQETQYF. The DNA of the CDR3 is TGTGCCAGCAGCTTTGGCCTAGCGGGGGCCCAAGAGACCCAGTACTTC.

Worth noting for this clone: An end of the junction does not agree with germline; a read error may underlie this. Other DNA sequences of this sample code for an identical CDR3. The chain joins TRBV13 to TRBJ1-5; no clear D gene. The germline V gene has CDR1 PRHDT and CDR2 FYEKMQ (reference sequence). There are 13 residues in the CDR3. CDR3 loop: CASSFRGNQPQHF. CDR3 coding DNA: TGTGCCAGTAGCTTTCGAGGCAATCAGCCCCAGCATTTT.

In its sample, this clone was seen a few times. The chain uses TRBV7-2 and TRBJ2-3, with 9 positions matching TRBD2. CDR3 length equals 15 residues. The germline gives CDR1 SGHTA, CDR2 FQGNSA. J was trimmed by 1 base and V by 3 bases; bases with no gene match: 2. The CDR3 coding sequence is TGTGCCAGCAGCTTCCAGCGGGGGGGCACAGATACGCAGTATTTT. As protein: CASSFQRGGTDTQYF.

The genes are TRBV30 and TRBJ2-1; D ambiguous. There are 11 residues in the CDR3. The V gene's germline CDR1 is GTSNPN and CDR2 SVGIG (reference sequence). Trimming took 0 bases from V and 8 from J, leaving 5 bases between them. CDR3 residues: CAWSVIDEQFF. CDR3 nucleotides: TGTGCCTGGAGTGTAATCGATGAGCAGTTCTTC.

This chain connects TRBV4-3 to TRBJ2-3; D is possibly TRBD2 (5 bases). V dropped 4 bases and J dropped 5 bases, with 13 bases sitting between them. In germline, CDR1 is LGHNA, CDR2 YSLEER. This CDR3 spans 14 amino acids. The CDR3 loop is CASSPVGRGDTQYF. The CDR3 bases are TGCGCCAGCAGCCCTGTGGGGAGAGGAGATACGCAGTATTTT.

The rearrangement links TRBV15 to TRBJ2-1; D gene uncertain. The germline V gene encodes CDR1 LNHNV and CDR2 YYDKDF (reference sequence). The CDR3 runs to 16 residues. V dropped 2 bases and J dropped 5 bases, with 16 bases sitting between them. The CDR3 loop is CATSRLGPLLNNEQFF. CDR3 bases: TGTGCCACCAGCAGACTAGGTCCTCTTCTGAACAATGAGCAGTTCTTC.

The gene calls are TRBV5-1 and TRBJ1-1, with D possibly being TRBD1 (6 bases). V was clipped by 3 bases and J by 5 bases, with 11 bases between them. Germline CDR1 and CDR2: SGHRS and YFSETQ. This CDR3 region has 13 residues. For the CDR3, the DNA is TGCGCCAGCAGCTCACAGGGCAAGACTGAAGCTTTCTTT. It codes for CASSSQGKTEAFF. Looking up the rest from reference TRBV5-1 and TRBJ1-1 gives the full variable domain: KAGVTQTPRYLIKTRGQQVTLSCSPISGHRSVSWYQQTPGQGLQFLFEYFSETQRNKGNFPGRFSGRQFSNSRSEMNVSTLELGDSALYLCASSSQGKTEAFFGQGTRLTVV.

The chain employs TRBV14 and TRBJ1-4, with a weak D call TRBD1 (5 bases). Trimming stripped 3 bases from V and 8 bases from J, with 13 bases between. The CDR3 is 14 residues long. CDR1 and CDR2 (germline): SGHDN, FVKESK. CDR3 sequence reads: CASSQYRLSEKLFF. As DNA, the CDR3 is TGTGCCAGCAGCCAGTACAGGTTAAGCGAAAAACTGTTTTTT.

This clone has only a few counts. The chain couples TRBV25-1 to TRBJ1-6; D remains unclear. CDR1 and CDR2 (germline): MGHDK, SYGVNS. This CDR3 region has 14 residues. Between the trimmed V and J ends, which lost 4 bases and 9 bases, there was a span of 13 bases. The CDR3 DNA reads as TGTGCCAGCAGTGTGACGGGGAAGCGTTCACCCCTCCACTTT. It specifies CASSVTGKRSPLHF.

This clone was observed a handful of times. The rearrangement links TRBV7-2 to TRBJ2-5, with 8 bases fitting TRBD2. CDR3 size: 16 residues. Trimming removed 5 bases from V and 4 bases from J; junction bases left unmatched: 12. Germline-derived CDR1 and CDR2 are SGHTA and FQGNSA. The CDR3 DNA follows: TGTGCCAGCAGCGTCGGACCGGGACTAGGGGGAGAGACCCAGTACTTC. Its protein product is CASSVGPGLGGETQYF.

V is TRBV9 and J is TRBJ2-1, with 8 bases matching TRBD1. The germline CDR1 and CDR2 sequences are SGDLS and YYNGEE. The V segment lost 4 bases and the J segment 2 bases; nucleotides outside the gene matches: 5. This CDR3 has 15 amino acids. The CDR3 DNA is TGTGCCAGCAGCTTAGGACAGGGAGCCTACAATGAGCAGTTCTTC. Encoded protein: CASSLGQGAYNEQFF. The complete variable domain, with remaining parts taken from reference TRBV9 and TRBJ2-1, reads DSGVTQTPKHLITATGQRVTLRCSPRSGDLSVYWYQQSLDQGLQFLIQYYNGEERAKGNILERFSAQQFPDLHSELNLSSLELGDSALYFCASSLGQGAYNEQFFGPGTRLTVL.

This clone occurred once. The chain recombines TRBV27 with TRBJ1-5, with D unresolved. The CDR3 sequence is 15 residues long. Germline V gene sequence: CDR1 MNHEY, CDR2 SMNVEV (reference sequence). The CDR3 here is CATRAGLGSNQPQHF. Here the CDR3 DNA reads TGTGCTACCAGAGCGGGATTAGGGAGCAATCAGCCCCAGCATTTT.

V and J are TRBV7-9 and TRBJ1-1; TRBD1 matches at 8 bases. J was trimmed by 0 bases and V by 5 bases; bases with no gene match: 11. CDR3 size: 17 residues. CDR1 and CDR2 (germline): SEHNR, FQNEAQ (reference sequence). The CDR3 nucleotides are TGTGCCAGCAGCCCAGGGGGCTACAGGGGATTGAACACTGAAGCTTTCTTT. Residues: CASSPGGYRGLNTEAFF.

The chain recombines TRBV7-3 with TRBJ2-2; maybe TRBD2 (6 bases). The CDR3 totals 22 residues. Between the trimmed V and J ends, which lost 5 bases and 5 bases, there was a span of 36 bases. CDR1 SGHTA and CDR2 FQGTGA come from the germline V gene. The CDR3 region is CASSPATGGSGRKVMYTGELFF. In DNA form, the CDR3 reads TGTGCCAGCAGCCCGGCGACCGGTGGGAGCGGGCGAAAGGTAATGTATACCGGGGAGCTGTTTTTT.

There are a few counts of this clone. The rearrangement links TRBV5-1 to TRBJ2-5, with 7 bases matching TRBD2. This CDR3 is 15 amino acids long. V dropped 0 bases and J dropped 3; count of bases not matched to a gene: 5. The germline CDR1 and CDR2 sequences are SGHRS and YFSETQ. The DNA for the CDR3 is TGCGCCAGCAGCTTGGCGAGCGGGGTGAAAGAGACCCAGTACTTC. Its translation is CASSLASGVKETQYF.

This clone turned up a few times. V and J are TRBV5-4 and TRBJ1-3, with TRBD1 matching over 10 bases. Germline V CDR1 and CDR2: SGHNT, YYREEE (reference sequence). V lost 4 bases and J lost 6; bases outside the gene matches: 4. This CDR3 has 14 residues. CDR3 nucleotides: TGTGCCAGCAGCCAGGGACAGGGGACAAACACCATATATTTT. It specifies CASSQGQGTNTIYF.

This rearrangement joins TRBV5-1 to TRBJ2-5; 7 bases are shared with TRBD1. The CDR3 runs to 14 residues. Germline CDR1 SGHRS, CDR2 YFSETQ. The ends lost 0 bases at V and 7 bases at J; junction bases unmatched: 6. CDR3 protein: CASSLDGDRRTQYF. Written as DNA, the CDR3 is TGCGCCAGCAGCTTGGACGGGGACAGAAGGACCCAGTACTTC.